These 15 T cell receptor beta chains share one sample of origin, sequenced in a study of T cell repertoires in cytomegalovirus infection. One entry per CDR3 protein results from TCRdb running MiXCR on the reads. The table includes 450,000 to 600,000 distinct CDR3 sequences, about 11% detected once. The sample comprised PBMCs. All receptors derive from a human donor in good health (CMV status not recorded). Some clones in this sample may be carry-over from other donors' samples.

This clonotype came up a few times. The V call is TRBV10-3, the J call TRBJ1-5; D uncertain. Germline values: CDR1 ENHRY, CDR2 SYGVKD. The V end lost 0 bases, the J end lost 0 bases, and 6 bases lay between the germline ends. The CDR3 is 15 amino acids. The DNA for the CDR3 is TGTGCCATCAGTGAGTCTTGGGGTAGCAATCAGCCCCAGCATTTT. Its translation is CAISESWGSNQPQHF.

At least ten counts were recorded for this clonotype. The J gene is TRBJ1-1, the V gene TRBV12-3 or TRBV12-4, with 7 bases lining up with TRBD1. The trim removed 5 bases at V and 10 bases at J, leaving 13 bases unmatched. The CDR3 is 14 residues long. The CDR3 protein is CASSRLGQGVLAFF. In DNA, the CDR3 is TGTGCCAGCAGTCGCCTGGGGCAGGGGGTCTTAGCTTTCTTT.

This clonotype was counted a few times. The chain uses TRBV29-1 and TRBJ1-2, with 11 bases matching TRBD1. The CDR3 covers 13 residues. Trimming at V came to 3 bases and at J to 8 bases, leaving 5 bases not matched to a gene. The germline V gene encodes CDR1 SQVTM and CDR2 ANQGSEA. The CDR3 here is CSVDVGQGAGYTF. The CDR3, as DNA: TGCAGCGTTGATGTAGGACAGGGGGCAGGCTACACCTTC.

The sample holds a few counts of this clonotype. The CDR3 region has the DNA TGTGCCAGCAGTTTGTCGGACGGGAATGAAAAACTGTTTTTT. Translation: CASSLSDGNEKLFF. This sequence joins TRBV5-4 and TRBJ1-4; D is undetermined. The CDR3 consists of 14 residues. V was trimmed by 5 bases and J by 5 bases, leaving 13 bases between them. In germline, CDR1 is SGHNT, CDR2 YYREEE (reference sequence).

This clonotype was observed a handful of times. The chain carries TRBV15 and TRBJ1-5; D call uncertain. The CDR3 runs to 14 residues. Trimming shortened V by 1 base and J by 0 bases, and 4 bases separated the two germline ends. The germline V gene has CDR1 LNHNV and CDR2 YYDKDF (reference sequence). The CDR3 is CATSRVVSNQPQHF. The CDR3 region has the DNA TGTGCCACCAGCAGAGTAGTTAGCAATCAGCCCCAGCATTTT.

The chain uses TRBV7-9 and TRBJ2-1; D unresolved. CDR1 and CDR2 (germline): SEHNR, FQNEAQ (reference sequence). The CDR3 spans 16 residues. V was clipped by 5 bases and J by 6 bases, with 20 bases between them. The CDR3 DNA reads TGTGCCAGCAGCCCGCCCCGCGTTGGCCTGTCCAATGAGCAGTTCTTC. Translated: CASSPPRVGLSNEQFF.

This clonotype was counted ten times or more. This sequence joins TRBV6-5 and TRBJ1-2, with D possibly being TRBD1 (5 bases). The CDR3 runs to 16 residues. V lost 9 bases and J 2 bases, leaving 22 bases between the germline ends. Germline V gene data show CDR1 as MNHEY and CDR2 as SVGAGI. In nucleotides, the CDR3 is TGTGCCAGAAGGAGAATCACCGGGACGGCCAACTATGGCTACACCTTC. This gives the protein CARRRITGTANYGYTF.

CDR3 protein: CASSLGGSSYNEQYF. CDR3 in DNA: TGCGCCAGCAGCTTGGGCGGGAGTTCCTACAATGAGCAGTACTTC. J is TRBJ2-1 and V is TRBV5-1; 7 bases line up with TRBD2. The J call may be in error: the DNA end matches TRBJ2-7 better. The germline V gene has CDR1 SGHRS and CDR2 YFSETQ. CDR3 length equals 15 residues.

This clonotype was counted at least ten times. V usage is TRBV19 and J usage is TRBJ2-3; 7 nucleotides match TRBD1. The CDR3 consists of 13 residues. The ends lost 10 bases at V and 3 bases at J; junction bases unmatched: 7. Germline-derived CDR1 and CDR2 are LNHDA and SQIVND (reference sequence). The CDR3 is CATRDSVTDTQYF. The CDR3 DNA reads TGTGCCACCCGGGACAGCGTTACAGATACGCAGTATTTT.

This clonotype appeared many times. The CDR3 is CASSVEFSSTDTQYF. CDR3 nucleotides: TGTGCCAGCAGCGTAGAGTTCTCTAGCACAGATACGCAGTATTTT. V is TRBV9 and J is TRBJ2-3; no clear D. The CDR3 is 15 residues long. Per the germline V gene, CDR1 is SGDLS and CDR2 is YYNGEE. Trimming shortened V by 0 bases and J by 0 bases, and 8 bases separated the two germline ends.

This clonotype has just a few counts. The chain links TRBV27 to TRBJ1-6; D perhaps matches TRBD1 (5 bases). The CDR3 is made up of 15 amino acids. CDR1 and CDR2 (germline): MNHEY, SMNVEV (reference sequence). The ends were cut back, 6 bases at V and 10 bases at J, with 19 bases in the middle. CDR3 bases: TGTGCCAGCAGCCGAGAGCACAGGCCTCTATCACCCCTCCACTTT. It codes for CASSREHRPLSPLHF.

This clonotype has ten or more counts. The chain links TRBV6-6 to TRBJ1-1; the D is unclear. V lost 2 bases to trimming and J lost 5 bases, with 9 bases between them. Germline loops: CDR1 MNHNY, CDR2 SVGAGI (reference sequence). This CDR3 spans 13 amino acids. The CDR3 nucleotides read TGTGCCAGCAGTTACGGGTTGGGGACTGAAGCTTTCTTT. This sequence encodes CASSYGLGTEAFF.

This clonotype was seen ten or more times. CDR3 nucleotides: TGTGCCAGTTCCCGGGACAGAGACCTCACAGATACGCAGTATTTT. It yields the protein CASSRDRDLTDTQYF. This chain links TRBV6-1 with TRBJ2-3, with 7 bases aligning to TRBD1. J lost 2 bases, V lost 9 bases, and 11 bases had no gene match. The CDR3 has 15 residues. Germline V gene sequence: CDR1 MNHNS, CDR2 SASEGT.

This clonotype showed up just a few times. This rearrangement joins TRBV10-3 to TRBJ2-1; tentatively, D is TRBD2 (6 bases). The germline V gene encodes CDR1 ENHRY and CDR2 SYGVKD. The CDR3 runs to 15 residues. The V and J ends lost 5 bases and 6 bases respectively, with 17 bases between them. The CDR3 nucleotides read TGTGCCATCAGTAGTGGGGGGACCCTCGGCAATGAGCAGTTCTTC. Translation gives CAISSGGTLGNEQFF.

The sample holds many counts of this clonotype. The chain carries TRBV10-3 and TRBJ2-2, with 11 bases fitting TRBD2. The CDR3 sequence is 18 residues long. The ends lost 4 bases at V and 3 bases at J; junction bases unmatched: 10. Germline CDR1 and CDR2: ENHRY and SYGVKD. Here the CDR3 DNA reads TGTGCCATCAGTGCGTCGACTAGCGGGATTAAACACACCGGGGAGCTGTTTTTT. As protein: CAISASTSGIKHTGELFF.